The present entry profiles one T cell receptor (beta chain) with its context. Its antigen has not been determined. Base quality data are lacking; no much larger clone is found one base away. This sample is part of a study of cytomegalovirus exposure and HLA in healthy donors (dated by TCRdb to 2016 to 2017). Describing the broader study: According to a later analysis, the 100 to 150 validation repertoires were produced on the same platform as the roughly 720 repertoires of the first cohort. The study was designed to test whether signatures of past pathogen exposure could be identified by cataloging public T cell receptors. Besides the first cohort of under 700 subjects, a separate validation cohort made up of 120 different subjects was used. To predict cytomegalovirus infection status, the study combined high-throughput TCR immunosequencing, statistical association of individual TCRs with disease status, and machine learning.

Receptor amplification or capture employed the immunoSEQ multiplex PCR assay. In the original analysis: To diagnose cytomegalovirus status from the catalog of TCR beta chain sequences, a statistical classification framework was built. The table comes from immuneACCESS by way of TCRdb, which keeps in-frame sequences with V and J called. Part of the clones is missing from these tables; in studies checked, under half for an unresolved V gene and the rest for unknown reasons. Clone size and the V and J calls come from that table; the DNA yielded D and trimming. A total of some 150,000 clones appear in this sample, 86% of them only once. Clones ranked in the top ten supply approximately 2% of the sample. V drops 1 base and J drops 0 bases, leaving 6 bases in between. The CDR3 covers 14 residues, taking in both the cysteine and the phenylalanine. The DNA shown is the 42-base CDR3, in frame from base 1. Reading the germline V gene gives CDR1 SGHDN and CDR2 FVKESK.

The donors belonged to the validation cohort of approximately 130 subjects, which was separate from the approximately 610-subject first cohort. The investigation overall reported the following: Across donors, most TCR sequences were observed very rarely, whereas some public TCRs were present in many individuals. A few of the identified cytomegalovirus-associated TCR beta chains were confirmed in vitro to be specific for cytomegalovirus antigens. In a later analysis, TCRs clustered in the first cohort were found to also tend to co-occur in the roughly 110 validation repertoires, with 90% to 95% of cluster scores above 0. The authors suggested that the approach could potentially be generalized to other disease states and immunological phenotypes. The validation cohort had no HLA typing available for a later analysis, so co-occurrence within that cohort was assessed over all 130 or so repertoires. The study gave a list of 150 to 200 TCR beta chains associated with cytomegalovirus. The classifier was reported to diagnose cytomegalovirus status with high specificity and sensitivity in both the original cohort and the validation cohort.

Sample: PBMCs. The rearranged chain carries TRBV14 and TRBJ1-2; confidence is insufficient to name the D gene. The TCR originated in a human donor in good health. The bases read TGTGCCAGCAGCCAAGGCGATGCTAACTATGGCTACACCTTC. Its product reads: CASSQGDANYGYTF.